A single sample is the source of the 5 T cell receptor beta chains below, sequenced in a study of blood T cell repertoires in COVID-19. Assay: immunoSEQ multiplex PCR; the TCRdb copy retains only in-frame clones and omits some. The sample gives nearly 200,000 clones, 80% to 90% of which show up once; 0.75% to 0.95% is in the top ten. The sample consisted of peripheral blood. The receptors were gathered from a woman between 65 and 79 years old with acute or convalescent COVID-19.

The V call is TRBV18, the J call TRBJ1-1, with D unresolved. The CDR3 extends over 15 amino acids. V was shortened by 0 bases and J by 4 bases, with 12 bases between the two germline ends. Germline values: CDR1 KGHSH, CDR2 LQKENI. The CDR3 spells CASSPPLGEATEAFF. The CDR3 DNA is TGTGCCAGCTCACCACCGCTTGGGGAGGCCACTGAAGCTTTCTTT.

This chain links TRBV7-2 with TRBJ1-4, with TRBD1 matching over 8 bases. Germline CDR1 and CDR2: SGHTA and FQGNSA. After removal of 1 base from V and 0 bases from J, the junction contained 10 bases not matched to a gene. The length of the CDR3 is 19 residues. CDR3 in DNA: TGTGCCAGCAGCTTAGGCCGGGACAGGTTTCTTGCAACTAATGAAAAACTGTTTTTT. Its protein product is CASSLGRDRFLATNEKLFF.

V gene TRBV10-3 combines with J gene TRBJ2-2, with D perhaps matching TRBD1 (7 bases). The germline V gene encodes CDR1 ENHRY and CDR2 SYGVKD. The CDR3 totals 13 residues. Deletions cut 8 bases from V and 5 bases from J, with 12 bases between. Here the CDR3 reads CAIGGGPTGELFF. The CDR3 region has the DNA TGTGCCATCGGAGGGGGCCCTACCGGGGAGCTGTTTTTT.

This rearrangement joins TRBV10-2 to TRBJ2-2; tentative D call: TRBD1 (5 bases). The V gene's germline CDR1 is WSHSY and CDR2 SAAADI. The V gene lost 5 bases and the J gene lost 0 bases, with 7 bases spanning the gap. The CDR3 is 14 amino acids. The DNA for the CDR3 is TGCGCCAGCAGTCGACAGACGAACACCGGGGAGCTGTTTTTT. It specifies CASSRQTNTGELFF.

The CDR3 nucleotides are TGTGCCAGCAAATCAGGGACAGCAACTAATGAAAAACTGTTTTTT. Protein: CASKSGTATNEKLFF. The chain employs TRBV6-5 and TRBJ1-4; 7 nucleotides line up with TRBD1. Germline V gene lookup returns CDR1 MNHEY and CDR2 SVGAGI. The V gene end was trimmed by 7 bases and the J gene end by 0 bases; junction bases not matched to a gene: 5. This CDR3 is built from 15 residues.